This T cell receptor (beta chain) was captured by sequencing in a study of OX40 agonist ivuxolimab in advanced cancers. Sequencing used immunoSEQ multiplex PCR; TCRdb keeps in-frame clones, though not all of them. The sample includes approximately 68,000 clones, approximately 92% of them seen just once. The input for sequencing was CD4+ or CD8+ T cells sorted from blood, taken in a trial of the OX40 agonist ivuxolimab. The source is an adult with an advanced solid tumor such as melanoma, head and neck, liver or kidney cancer.

The CDR3 loop reads CASSLGIRATDTQYF. The DNA of the CDR3 is TGTGCCAGCAGTTTAGGGATCAGGGCGACAGATACGCAGTATTTT. This chain joins TRBV27 and TRBJ2-3; a possible D gene is TRBD1 (5 bases). Trimming shortened V by 2 bases and J by 3 bases, and 12 bases separated the two germline ends. The CDR3 loop spans 15 amino acids. Looked up from germline, CDR1 is MNHEY and CDR2 is SMNVEV (reference sequence).